This T cell receptor beta chain was sequenced in a study of blood T cell repertoires in COVID-19. TCRdb's copy holds only in-frame clones and misses some; the assay was immunoSEQ multiplex PCR. The sample consists of 100,000 to 150,000 clones, less than 90% of them appearing once. The ends lost 0 bases at V and 5 bases at J; junction bases unmatched: 4. The CDR3 totals 15 residues. Germline CDR1 LGHNA, CDR2 YNFKEQ. The receptor was derived from a man in his 70s with acute or convalescent COVID-19. Sequenced sample: peripheral blood. The rearrangement links TRBV4-2 to TRBJ2-5, with 9 nucleotides matching TRBD1. CDR3 in amino acids: CASSQDLGQGETQYF. In DNA, the CDR3 is TGTGCCAGCAGCCAAGATCTCGGACAGGGGGAGACCCAGTACTTC.